Each of the 28 T cell receptor beta chains below was sequenced from the same sample in a study of shared clonotypes between healthy human individuals. Naive CD8 isolation took CD45RO-negative cells positively selected for CCR7 and excluded terminally differentiated effector memory CD45RA+ cells. Produced via immunoSEQ multiplex PCR; TCRdb's table is partial and in-frame only. The data hold about 2.1 million clones, with about 93% observed a single time. The sample comprised naive CD8+ T cells from PBMCs. Source of these receptors: a young man in good health. Some clones in this sample may be carry-over from other donors' samples.

V is TRBV29-1 and J is TRBJ1-1; 8 nucleotides align to TRBD1. In germline, CDR1 is SQVTM, CDR2 ANQGSEA. This CDR3 is 14 amino acids long. The V gene end was trimmed by 7 bases and the J gene end by 0 bases; junction bases not matched to a gene: 7. CDR3 protein: CSGGDRYMNTEAFF. In DNA form, the CDR3 reads TGCAGCGGCGGGGACAGGTACATGAACACTGAAGCTTTCTTT. The full variable domain, rest sourced from reference TRBV29-1 and TRBJ1-1, is SAVISQKPSRDICQRGTSLTIQCQVDSQVTMMFWYRQQPGQSLTLIATANQGSEATYESGFVIDKFPISRPNLTFSTLTVSNMSPEDSSIYLCSGGDRYMNTEAFFGQGTRLTVV.

The V call is TRBV30, the J call TRBJ1-1; D unresolved. V lost 3 bases and J 1 base, leaving 9 bases between the germline ends. This CDR3 has 13 residues. Germline V lookup: CDR1 GTSNPN, CDR2 SVGIG (reference sequence). CDR3 region: CAWRGDGNTEAFF. The CDR3 DNA is TGTGCCTGGAGAGGTGACGGGAACACTGAAGCTTTCTTT.

A few counts support this clone. Other nucleotide sequences from this sample produce the same CDR3. J is TRBJ1-1 and V is TRBV27; D perhaps matches TRBD1 (6 bases). The V gene's germline CDR1 is MNHEY and CDR2 SMNVEV (reference sequence). Trimming stripped 6 bases from V and 1 base from J, with 9 bases between. The CDR3 has 13 residues. CDR3 nucleotides: TGTGCCAGCAGCCCGACAGGGAACACTGAAGCTTTCTTT. Translated: CASSPTGNTEAFF.

In its sample, this clone was seen once. DNA of the CDR3: TGTGCCAGCAGTTTAGTCGGATGGGCGGGAGTCAACAATGAGCAGTTCTTC. Amino acid sequence: CASSLVGWAGVNNEQFF. The chain couples TRBV28 to TRBJ2-1, with 7 bases that match TRBD2. After removal of 2 bases from V and 5 bases from J, the junction contained 12 bases not matched to a gene. Germline lookup yields CDR1 MDHEN and CDR2 SYDVKM. The CDR3 is 17 residues long.

The rearrangement joins TRBV25-1 to TRBJ1-2; D is unresolved. The V end was cut by 4 bases, the J end by 8 bases, with 11 bases between. Germline V CDR1 and CDR2: MGHDK, SYGVNS. This CDR3 is 12 amino acids long. CDR3 bases: TGTGCCAGCAGTGTTAGTTTTTCCGGCTACACCTTC. Translated, it gives CASSVSFSGYTF.

J is TRBJ2-2 and V is TRBV4-3; the D is unclear. Germline CDR1 is LGHNA and CDR2 is YSLEER. The CDR3 has 14 residues. Between the trimmed V and J ends, which lost 3 bases and 5 bases, there was a span of 10 bases. CDR3 protein: CASSHRSVTGELFF. The CDR3 bases are TGCGCCAGCAGCCATCGCAGTGTGACCGGGGAGCTGTTTTTT.

DNA of the CDR3: TGTGCCACCAGCAGGAACAGGGGGCTGGGCACAGATACGCAGTATTTT. Translating it yields CATSRNRGLGTDTQYF. J is TRBJ2-3 and V is TRBV15; 9 nucleotides agree with TRBD1. CDR1 is LNHNV, CDR2 YYDKDF, per germline (reference sequence). V gave up 3 bases and J gave up 1 base; unmatched junction bases: 5. The CDR3 has 16 residues.

The V and J genes are TRBV19 and TRBJ2-7; no reliable D call. Trimming removed 5 bases at V and 6 bases at J, with 14 bases between. The CDR3 length is 13 residues. Per germline, CDR1 LNHDA and CDR2 SQIVND (reference sequence). The CDR3 nucleotides read TGTGCCAGTAGTCAAACCCGGTGGAGCGAGCAGTACTTC. Encoded protein: CASSQTRWSEQYF. Combining the CDR3 with reference TRBV19 and TRBJ2-7 gives the whole variable domain DGGITQSPKYLFRKEGQNVTLSCEQNLNHDAMYWYRQDPGQGLRLIYYSQIVNDFQKGDIAEGYSVSREKKESFPLTVTSAQKNPTAFYLCASSQTRWSEQYFGPGTRLTVT.

CDR3 nucleotides: TGCGCCAGCAGCGGCGGGAGGGCCCAAGAGACCCAGTACTTC. This codes for CASSGGRAQETQYF. This chain connects TRBV5-1 to TRBJ2-5; 9 bases map to TRBD2. This CDR3 comprises 14 residues. Germline values: CDR1 SGHRS, CDR2 YFSETQ. With V trimmed by 4 bases and J by 1 base, 2 bases remained unmatched. The whole variable domain, remainder taken from reference TRBV5-1 and TRBJ2-5, is KAGVTQTPRYLIKTRGQQVTLSCSPISGHRSVSWYQQTPGQGLQFLFEYFSETQRNKGNFPGRFSGRQFSNSRSEMNVSTLELGDSALYLCASSGGRAQETQYFGPGTRLLVL.

The V and J genes are TRBV7-9 and TRBJ1-1; D not resolved. Trimming left V 4 bases short and J 0 bases short, with 12 bases between. The CDR3 totals 15 residues. From germline, CDR1 is SEHNR and CDR2 FQNEAQ (reference sequence). The CDR3 region has the DNA TGTGCCAGCAGCTGGGTGGAGTCCATGAACACTGAAGCTTTCTTT. Encoded protein: CASSWVESMNTEAFF.

J is TRBJ1-4 and V is TRBV7-2; 7 bases align to TRBD1. The CDR3 has 15 amino acids. Germline lookup yields CDR1 SGHTA and CDR2 FQGNSA. J was trimmed by 7 bases and V by 4 bases; bases with no gene match: 9. CDR3 region: CASSSLRQGGEKLFF. CDR3 sequence (DNA): TGTGCCAGCAGCTCGCTCAGACAGGGAGGTGAAAAACTGTTTTTT.

The V and J genes are TRBV7-6 and TRBJ1-1; D unresolved. The CDR3 runs 15 residues. The V end was cut by 4 bases, the J end by 2 bases, with 14 bases between. Germline V gene lookup returns CDR1 SGHVS and CDR2 FNYEAQ. CDR3 amino acids: CASSSLGGVNTEAFF. CDR3 nucleotides: TGTGCCAGCAGCTCCTTAGGTGGGGTTAACACTGAAGCTTTCTTT.

V is TRBV7-3 and J is TRBJ2-7; 8 nucleotides align to TRBD1. V lost 4 bases to trimming and J lost 1 base; unmatched junction nucleotides: 9. This CDR3 contains 16 residues. Germline loops: CDR1 SGHTA, CDR2 FQGTGA. The CDR3 bases are TGTGCCAGCAGCTCCCGGACAGGGAAGAGGTCCTACGAGCAGTACTTC. Residues: CASSSRTGKRSYEQYF.

The J gene is TRBJ2-3, the V gene TRBV27; TRBD2 agrees at 8 bases. The germline V gene has CDR1 MNHEY and CDR2 SMNVEV (reference sequence). The junction had 10 bases not matched to a gene; V was cut back by 6 bases and J by 2 bases. The CDR3 runs 16 residues. CDR3 sequence: CASSVGTGGFTDTQYF. CDR3 sequence (DNA): TGTGCCAGCAGCGTCGGGACGGGGGGGTTCACAGATACGCAGTATTTT.

The V call is TRBV7-2, the J call TRBJ2-5; TRBD2 matches at 8 bases. The CDR3 spans 15 residues. From germline, CDR1 is SGHTA and CDR2 FQGNSA. After removal of 4 bases from V and 0 bases from J, the junction contained 4 bases not matched to a gene. The CDR3 sequence is CASSYQLADQETQYF. CDR3 bases: TGTGCCAGCAGCTACCAACTAGCGGACCAAGAGACCCAGTACTTC.

The rearrangement joins TRBV27 to TRBJ2-3; no reliable D call. The CDR3 covers 17 residues. Per germline, CDR1 MNHEY and CDR2 SMNVEV (reference sequence). V was pared by 6 bases and J by 1 base, with 20 bases between. The DNA for the CDR3 is TGTGCCAGCAGACTCAACAGTTGGCTGGCTGGCACAGATACGCAGTATTTT. Amino acid sequence: CASRLNSWLAGTDTQYF.

V gene TRBV6-6 combines with J gene TRBJ1-1; 8 nucleotides line up with TRBD1. CDR1 MNHNY and CDR2 SVGAGI come from the germline V gene (reference sequence). The length of the CDR3 is 15 residues. V shed 7 bases and J 2 bases; nucleotides not matched to a gene: 9. Here the CDR3 reads CASKVAGGSNTEAFF. The CDR3 nucleotides read TGTGCCAGCAAAGTCGCAGGGGGCTCTAACACTGAAGCTTTCTTT.

This clone was picked up one time. The sample has other DNA sequences that encode this CDR3 too. The V gene is TRBV9, the J gene TRBJ2-3; D unresolved. Looked up from germline, CDR1 is SGDLS and CDR2 is YYNGEE. Trimming stripped 0 bases from V and 4 bases from J, with 6 bases between. This CDR3 is built from 13 residues. The CDR3 coding sequence is TGTGCCAGCAGCGTAGGCGGCCCAGATACGCAGTATTTT. It yields the protein CASSVGGPDTQYF.

The genes are TRBV7-2 and TRBJ2-1, with 9 bases identical to TRBD2. Germline CDR1 SGHTA, CDR2 FQGNSA. The CDR3 consists of 17 residues. V lost 3 bases to trimming and J lost 4 bases; unmatched junction nucleotides: 10. As DNA, the CDR3 is TGTGCCAGCAGCTTCCCCCTCGCTAGCGGGAAATACAATGAGCAGTTCTTC. This translates into CASSFPLASGKYNEQFF.

The rearrangement joins TRBV7-9 to TRBJ2-1, with 8 bases identical to TRBD2. V shed 10 bases, J shed 0 bases, and the junction held 8 bases outside the gene matches. Germline CDR1 is SEHNR and CDR2 is FQNEAQ (reference sequence). The CDR3 loop spans 15 amino acids. The chain's CDR3 is CATSTGGSSYNEQFF. DNA for the CDR3: TGTGCCACCTCAACGGGGGGGAGCTCCTACAATGAGCAGTTCTTC.

This clone came up once. This chain uses TRBV11-2 with TRBJ2-3; D unresolved. V lost 5 bases and J 2 bases, leaving 14 bases between the germline ends. Germline assignment: CDR1 SGHAT and CDR2 FQNNGV. This CDR3 is built from 15 residues. Written as DNA, the CDR3 is TGTGCCAGCAGCACACTCTTGGTAGACACAGATACGCAGTATTTT. Translated: CASSTLLVDTDTQYF.

The chain recombines TRBV7-9 with TRBJ2-7, with 7 bases aligning to TRBD2. J lost 3 bases, V lost 4 bases, and 9 bases had no gene match. CDR1 SEHNR and CDR2 FQNEAQ come from the germline V gene (reference sequence). The CDR3 sequence is 15 residues long. CDR3: CASSSPVGGSYEQYF. The CDR3 DNA sequence: TGTGCCAGCAGCTCCCCAGTTGGCGGGAGCTACGAGCAGTACTTC.

The gene calls are TRBV27 and TRBJ2-7; 8 positions agree with TRBD1. The CDR3 is made up of 15 amino acids. Per germline, CDR1 MNHEY and CDR2 SMNVEV (reference sequence). V was clipped by 5 bases and J by 2 bases; unmatched bases: 8. CDR3 protein: CASSQTGALAYEQYF. The DNA of the CDR3 is TGTGCCAGCAGTCAGACAGGGGCTCTAGCCTACGAGCAGTACTTC.

The chain links TRBV5-4 to TRBJ2-1, with 13 positions matching TRBD2. Trimming cost V 4 bases and J 5 bases; bases outside gene matches: 6. CDR1 is SGHNT and CDR2 is YYREEE in the germline V gene (reference sequence). The CDR3 has 16 residues. This CDR3 is CASSELAGGPDNEQFF. CDR3 in DNA: TGTGCCAGCAGCGAACTAGCGGGAGGGCCGGACAATGAGCAGTTCTTC.

V usage is TRBV15 and J usage is TRBJ1-2; 10 bases match TRBD1. Germline CDR1 LNHNV, CDR2 YYDKDF (reference sequence). V was clipped by 4 bases and J by 3 bases; unmatched bases: 14. This CDR3 is built from 18 residues. The CDR3 sequence: CATSTGRDRGIAHYGYTF. The CDR3 DNA reads TGTGCCACCAGCACCGGGCGGGACAGGGGAATTGCCCACTATGGCTACACCTTC.

CDR3 sequence: CASSPRDSTVYTF. The CDR3 DNA follows: TGTGCCAGCAGCCCCCGGGACAGTACGGTCTACACCTTC. The chain has TRBV7-2 and TRBJ1-2; 7 nucleotides agree with TRBD1. The trim removed 5 bases at V and 10 bases at J, leaving 10 bases unmatched. The CDR3 covers 13 residues. CDR1 and CDR2 (germline): SGHTA, FQGNSA.

This chain uses TRBV28 with TRBJ2-1; 7 bases line up with TRBD2. The junction had 6 bases not matched to a gene; V was cut back by 2 bases and J by 2 bases. The CDR3 totals 16 residues. Germline V gives CDR1 MDHEN, CDR2 SYDVKM. The CDR3 DNA follows: TGTGCCAGCAGTTTAAATGGGCTAGCGGCCTACAATGAGCAGTTCTTC. Its protein product is CASSLNGLAAYNEQFF.

The chain is built from TRBV29-1 and TRBJ1-4; D remains unclear. Germline lookup yields CDR1 SQVTM and CDR2 ANQGSEA. This CDR3 comprises 16 residues. V gave up 7 bases and J gave up 2 bases, with 20 bases separating them. CDR3 sequence reads: CSAASPGGPTNEKLFF. CDR3 coding DNA: TGCAGCGCAGCATCCCCTGGCGGTCCGACTAATGAAAAACTGTTTTTT.